These 23 T cell receptor beta chains were sequenced from one sample in a study of blood T cell repertoires in COVID-19. TCRdb's table, derived via immunoSEQ multiplex PCR, lists solely in-frame clones and lacks some. The table records around 370,000 clones, about 93% of them present only once. The specimen sequenced was peripheral blood. Source of these receptors: a woman younger than 30 who had recovered from COVID-19.

This chain connects TRBV3-1 (or the pseudogene TRBV3-2) to TRBJ1-6, with TRBD1 matching over 8 bases. Germline CDR1 is LGHDT and CDR2 is YNNKEL (reference sequence). The CDR3 has 15 residues. V dropped 4 bases and J dropped 7; count of bases not matched to a gene: 6. Here the CDR3 reads CASSRSGTGNSPLHF. In nucleotides, the CDR3 is TGTGCCAGCAGCCGCTCCGGGACAGGCAATTCACCCCTCCACTTT.

The chain has TRBV14 and TRBJ2-1; 7 nucleotides match TRBD2. V gave up 4 bases and J gave up 0 bases; unmatched junction bases: 9. The CDR3 runs 17 residues. From germline, CDR1 is SGHDN and CDR2 FVKESK. The chain's CDR3 is CASSPPWGRASYNEQFF. The CDR3 DNA reads TGTGCCAGCAGCCCCCCTTGGGGGAGGGCCTCCTACAATGAGCAGTTCTTC.

V and J are TRBV15 and TRBJ1-1; no firm D call. CDR1 is LNHNV, CDR2 YYDKDF, per germline (reference sequence). V was trimmed by 6 bases and J by 4 bases, leaving 15 bases between them. The CDR3 is 14 residues long. CDR3 sequence: CATRSEGGSTEAFF. CDR3 coding DNA: TGTGCCACCAGATCCGAGGGTGGTAGCACTGAAGCTTTCTTT.

The chain couples TRBV7-9 to TRBJ1-3; TRBD1 is a possible D gene (5 bases). V lost 5 bases to trimming and J lost 0 bases, with 11 bases between them. Germline CDR1 is SEHNR and CDR2 is FQNEAQ (reference sequence). This CDR3 region has 15 residues. CDR3 sequence (DNA): TGTGCCAGCAGCCGGCGACAGTCCTCTGGAAACACCATATATTTT. Its protein product is CASSRRQSSGNTIYF.

The chain is built from TRBV27 and TRBJ2-3; TRBD2 agrees at 7 bases. The CDR3 is made up of 15 amino acids. Germline V lookup: CDR1 MNHEY, CDR2 SMNVEV (reference sequence). V gave up 5 bases and J gave up 0 bases; unmatched junction bases: 5. The CDR3 DNA reads as TGTGCCAGCAGTGTACTAGCGAGTAGCACAGATACGCAGTATTTT. As protein: CASSVLASSTDTQYF.

The CDR3 protein is CASSFNRVRWNTEAFF. The CDR3 DNA sequence: TGTGCCAGCAGCTTTAACAGGGTAAGGTGGAACACTGAAGCTTTCTTT. The rearrangement links TRBV6-2 or TRBV6-3 to TRBJ1-1; weak D call: TRBD1 (6 bases). Trimming cost V 6 bases and J 1 base, with 18 bases left between them. The germline gives CDR1 MNHEY, CDR2 SVGEGT. CDR3 length: 16 amino acids.

The J gene is TRBJ2-3, the V gene TRBV19; a possible D gene is TRBD1 (6 bases). This CDR3 contains 13 residues. With 3 bases removed from V and 4 bases from J, the gap between germline ends came to 8 bases. CDR1 is LNHDA and CDR2 is SQIVND in the germline V gene (reference sequence). The CDR3 loop is CASSINRADTQYF. The CDR3 DNA is TGTGCCAGTAGTATTAACAGGGCAGATACGCAGTATTTT.

V is TRBV11-3 and J is TRBJ1-2; D gene uncertain. V was shortened by 3 bases and J by 5 bases, with 13 bases between the two germline ends. Germline V gene data show CDR1 as SGHNT and CDR2 as YENEEA. The CDR3 sequence is 14 residues long. Written as DNA, the CDR3 is TGTGCCAGCAGCTTCTTTCCAGGCCAGTATGGCTACACCTTC. Translated, it gives CASSFFPGQYGYTF.

This chain connects TRBV7-2 to TRBJ2-1, with 11 bases fitting TRBD2. Germline V gives CDR1 SGHTA, CDR2 FQGNSA. Trimming cost V 7 bases and J 4 bases; bases outside gene matches: 6. The CDR3 runs to 15 residues. The CDR3 bases are TGTGCCAGCACCCAGGGACTAGCGGTTTACAATGAGCAGTTCTTC. Encoded protein: CASTQGLAVYNEQFF.

V gene TRBV5-1 combines with J gene TRBJ2-1; 7 nucleotides line up with TRBD2. CDR3 size: 15 residues. V was clipped by 1 base and J by 1 base; unmatched bases: 2. Germline assignment: CDR1 SGHRS and CDR2 YFSETQ. The CDR3 protein is CASSLREGSYNEQFF. The CDR3 DNA reads TGCGCCAGCAGCTTGAGGGAGGGGTCCTACAATGAGCAGTTCTTC.

The chain is built from TRBV10-2 and TRBJ2-7; 7 bases agree with TRBD1. The trim removed 6 bases at V and 4 bases at J, leaving 24 bases unmatched. This CDR3 is 19 amino acids long. In germline, CDR1 is WSHSY, CDR2 SAAADI. The CDR3 DNA follows: TGCGCCAGCAGGGATTGGAAGGGACAGAGCGCTTCCTGGGCTTACGAGCAGTACGTC. This sequence encodes CASRDWKGQSASWAYEQYV.

The CDR3 DNA is TGTGCCAGTAGTAACAGGGTCGGAGACACTGAAGCTTTCTTT. Translating gives CASSNRVGDTEAFF. The J gene is TRBJ1-1, the V gene TRBV19; D may be TRBD1 (6 bases). The CDR3 runs to 14 residues. In germline, CDR1 is LNHDA, CDR2 SQIVND (reference sequence). Trimming pared 4 bases from V and 3 bases from J, leaving 12 bases between.

The CDR3 reads CASSQEGAAGVPYNEQFF. DNA of the CDR3: TGTGCCAGCAGCCAAGAGGGAGCAGCGGGAGTTCCCTACAATGAGCAGTTCTTC. This chain uses TRBV14 with TRBJ2-1; TRBD2 aligns across 8 bases. The CDR3 is 18 residues long. Per the germline V gene, CDR1 is SGHDN and CDR2 is FVKESK. The V and J ends lost 0 bases and 2 bases, in that order; junction bases with no gene match: 9.

V gene TRBV24-1 combines with J gene TRBJ2-5; no clear D gene. Germline V gives CDR1 KGHDR, CDR2 SFDVKD. Trimming stripped 5 bases from V and 5 bases from J, with 8 bases between. The CDR3 spans 12 residues. The CDR3 reads CATSGSAETQYF. The CDR3 DNA reads as TGTGCCACCAGTGGGAGCGCGGAGACCCAGTACTTC.

The CDR3 sequence: CAWSPDRGGGYGYTF. CDR3 in DNA: TGTGCCTGGAGTCCAGACAGGGGCGGGGGCTATGGCTACACCTTC. J is TRBJ1-2 and V is TRBV30; TRBD1 matches 8 bases. The CDR3 has 15 residues. After removal of 2 bases from V and 4 bases from J, the junction contained 9 bases not matched to a gene. CDR1 and CDR2 from the germline V gene are GTSNPN and SVGIG (reference sequence).

The V gene is TRBV11-2, the J gene TRBJ1-3; D is unclear. Germline assignment: CDR1 SGHAT and CDR2 FQNNGV. The length of the CDR3 is 17 residues. Between the trimmed V and J ends, which lost 4 bases and 0 bases, there was a span of 16 bases. CDR3 protein: CASSSVGGPLSGNTIYF. The CDR3 DNA reads TGTGCCAGCAGCTCCGTAGGAGGGCCCCTCTCTGGAAACACCATATATTTT.

This chain joins TRBV5-4 and TRBJ2-1; 11 bases are a match to TRBD2. Germline assignment: CDR1 SGHNT and CDR2 YYREEE (reference sequence). The trim removed 4 bases at V and 6 bases at J, leaving 9 bases unmatched. CDR3 length: 16 residues. The CDR3: CASSPDSGRAINEQFF. CDR3 nucleotides: TGTGCCAGCAGCCCGGATAGCGGGAGGGCCATCAATGAGCAGTTCTTC.

The chain links TRBV21-1 to TRBJ2-7; the DNA was not used to check the table's D call, TRBD2. TRBV21-1 is a documented pseudogene. This CDR3 spans 13 amino acids. CDR3 sequence reads: CASSKWGGPEQYV. Here the CDR3 DNA reads TGTGCCAGCAGCAAATGGGGGGGGCCCGAGCAGTACGTC.

The chain employs TRBV19 and TRBJ1-5; a weak D match, TRBD1 (5 bases). The CDR3 extends over 18 amino acids. The germline gives CDR1 LNHDA, CDR2 SQIVND (reference sequence). V lost 4 bases and J lost 3, with 22 bases in between. CDR3 region: CASSTQTGAIILNQPQHF. CDR3 in DNA: TGTGCCAGTAGTACCCAAACAGGTGCAATCATACTCAATCAGCCCCAGCATTTT.

This sequence joins TRBV9 and TRBJ2-3; TRBD2 matches 8 bases. Looked up from germline, CDR1 is SGDLS and CDR2 is YYNGEE. Germline trimming cut 4 bases from V and 4 bases from J; bases unmatched to any gene: 5. This CDR3 region has 14 residues. Written as DNA, the CDR3 is TGTGCCAGCAGCCGGGAGGGGGTAGCAGATACGCAGTATTTT. Translated: CASSREGVADTQYF.

The genes are TRBV6-5 and TRBJ2-4; 7 bases line up with TRBD1. The junction had 5 bases not matched to a gene; V was cut back by 6 bases and J by 9 bases. The CDR3 spans 12 residues. Looked up from germline, CDR1 is MNHEY and CDR2 is SVGAGI. This CDR3 reads CASSRQGGIQYF. For the CDR3, the DNA is TGTGCCAGCAGCCGACAGGGCGGCATTCAGTACTTC.

The chain uses TRBV6-2 or TRBV6-3 and TRBJ2-7; possible D gene TRBD1, 6 bases. The CDR3 loop spans 15 amino acids. V lost 4 bases to trimming and J lost 4 bases, with 17 bases between them. CDR1 is MNHEY and CDR2 is SVGEGT in the germline V gene. The CDR3 region has the DNA TGTGCCAGCAGTTTTGTTTCGGGTACAGGGTACGAGCAGTACGTC. This sequence encodes CASSFVSGTGYEQYV.

The V and J genes are TRBV6-5 and TRBJ1-1; 10 nucleotides match TRBD1. V trimming: 5 bases; J trimming: 10 bases; junction bases outside the gene matches: 10. CDR1 is MNHEY and CDR2 is SVGAGI in the germline V gene. This CDR3 is built from 14 residues. The CDR3 loop reads CASSRQGAWPSAFF. The CDR3 bases are TGTGCCAGCAGTCGACAGGGGGCATGGCCTTCAGCTTTCTTT.